Sequencing of this TCR beta chain was carried out in a study of blood T cells in healthy people across ages. V lost 3 bases, J lost 2 bases, and 16 bases stayed unmatched. The CDR3 sequence is 19 residues long. In germline, CDR1 is LGHDT, CDR2 YNNKEL (reference sequence). A J-beta primer mix and a sample-barcoded 5' primer were used in a second PCR of about 7 to 12 cycles. TCRdb reprocessed the 5' RACE reads with MiXCR, giving one entry per CDR3 protein. The sample lists about 1.7 million distinct CDR3 sequences; roughly 27% were seen once. The source of this sequence is a young woman in good health. Material: blood. The chain recombines TRBV3-1 with TRBJ2-1; 7 bases are a match to TRBD1. CDR3 DNA: TGTGCCAGCAGCCAGGAAAGAACGCAACAGGGGCGTCCCTACAATGAGCAGTTCTTC. Translated: CASSQERTQQGRPYNEQFF.